Each of the 18 T cell receptor beta chains below was sequenced from the same sample in a study of blood T cell repertoires in COVID-19. Assay used: immunoSEQ multiplex PCR; TCRdb lists only in-frame clones, some missing. Of 450,000 or so clones in the sample, around nine tenths are singletons; the top ten hold 0.7% to 1%. Sequencing was performed on peripheral blood. The receptors shown here come from a man aged 18-30 years with COVID-19, enrolled during active disease.

The chain recombines TRBV7-9 with TRBJ1-4, with D perhaps TRBD1 (5 bases). This CDR3 has 13 amino acids. The ends were cut back, 5 bases at V and 5 bases at J, with 9 bases in the middle. Germline loops: CDR1 SEHNR, CDR2 FQNEAQ (reference sequence). DNA of the CDR3: TGTGCCAGCAGCGCACGACAGAATGAAAAACTGTTTTTT. It codes for CASSARQNEKLFF.

The genes are TRBV14 and TRBJ2-1; 11 bases map to TRBD2. Germline V gene sequence: CDR1 SGHDN, CDR2 FVKESK. V dropped 3 bases and J dropped 2; count of bases not matched to a gene: 3. This CDR3 region has 16 residues. The DNA of the CDR3 is TGTGCCAGCAGCCAGATAGCGGGAGGGCCCTACAATGAGCAGTTCTTC. Amino acid sequence: CASSQIAGGPYNEQFF. Complete variable domain (other parts from reference TRBV14 and TRBJ2-1): EAGVTQFPSHSVIEKGQTVTLRCDPISGHDNLYWYRRVMGKEIKFLLHFVKESKQDESGMPNNRFLAERTGGTYSTLKVQPAELEDSGVYFCASSQIAGGPYNEQFFGPGTRLTVL.

V is TRBV21-1 and J is TRBJ2-3; TRBD1 was called by the table and not checked on the DNA. TRBV21-1 is assigned pseudogene status. The CDR3 has 14 amino acids. The CDR3 DNA reads as TGTGCCAGCAGCAAGGGACATAGCACAGATACGCAGTATTTT. Its protein product is CASSKGHSTDTQYF.

The V call is TRBV5-5, the J call TRBJ1-4, with D tentatively TRBD1 (5 bases). Trimming took 2 bases from V and 7 from J, leaving 15 bases between them. The CDR3 sequence is 15 residues long. Germline V gene data show CDR1 as SGHKS and CDR2 as YYEKEE (reference sequence). The CDR3 DNA follows: TGTGCCAGCAGCTTAGGTGACAGCGGGGGTGAAAAACTGTTTTTT. Translating it yields CASSLGDSGGEKLFF.

The chain employs TRBV19 and TRBJ2-1; D possibly corresponds to TRBD2 (6 bases). CDR3 length: 15 residues. The V and J ends lost 3 bases and 6 bases respectively, with 15 bases between them. Germline CDR1 reads LNHDA; CDR2 reads SQIVND (reference sequence). The CDR3 nucleotides are TGTGCCAGTAGTATTTGGGGCTCGGGACTCAATGAGCAGTTCTTC. This gives the protein CASSIWGSGLNEQFF.

The chain employs TRBV11-2 and TRBJ2-1; the match to TRBD2 covers 12 bases. V lost 9 bases, J lost 7 bases, and 13 bases stayed unmatched. CDR3 length equals 16 residues. CDR1 is SGHAT, CDR2 FQNNGV, per germline. CDR3 coding DNA: TGTGCCAGTACCAGGGTTCTAGCGGGAGGGCCGAATGAGCAGTTCTTC. Its translation is CASTRVLAGGPNEQFF.

The rearrangement uses TRBV11-2 and TRBJ2-5; D not resolved. CDR3 length equals 11 residues. Germline CDR1 and CDR2: SGHAT and FQNNGV. Trimming took 3 bases from V and 7 from J, leaving 6 bases between them. CDR3 protein: CASSFSGTQYF. Here the CDR3 DNA reads TGTGCCAGCAGCTTTTCGGGGACCCAGTACTTC.

Here the CDR3 DNA reads TGTGCCAGCAGCCAAGTCAGGGGTTACGCAAACATTCAGTACTTC. This sequence encodes CASSQVRGYANIQYF. The chain has TRBV3-1 (or the pseudogene TRBV3-2) and TRBJ2-4, with TRBD1 as a possible D gene (6 bases). Trimming removed 1 base from V and 6 bases from J, with 13 bases in between. Germline V gene lookup returns CDR1 LGHDT and CDR2 YNNKEL (reference sequence). The CDR3 totals 15 residues.

The genes are TRBV29-1 and TRBJ2-1, with TRBD2 as a possible D gene (6 bases). The germline CDR1 and CDR2 sequences are SQVTM and ANQGSEA. V shed 7 bases and J shed 1 base, with 14 bases lying between them. This CDR3 contains 14 residues. CDR3 DNA: TGCAGCGGCCATAGCGGAAATTCCTACAATGAGCAGTTCTTC. Protein: CSGHSGNSYNEQFF.

This chain joins TRBV7-6 and TRBJ1-1; TRBD1 matches at 9 bases. Trimming removed 5 bases from V and 1 base from J; junction bases left unmatched: 5. CDR1 and CDR2 from the germline V gene are SGHVS and FNYEAQ. CDR3 length equals 15 residues. The CDR3 DNA reads as TGTGCCAGCAGCCTCTCGGACAGGGGGAACACTGAAGCTTTCTTT. This sequence encodes CASSLSDRGNTEAFF.

The count of this clone is one. This chain connects TRBV4-1 to TRBJ1-1; no clear D gene. The germline CDR1 and CDR2 sequences are MGHRA and YSYEKL. This CDR3 is built from 13 residues. V was shortened by 1 base and J by 7 bases, with 10 bases between the two germline ends. The CDR3 protein is CASSQGAAGEAFF. CDR3 bases: TGCGCCAGCAGCCAAGGAGCCGCGGGTGAAGCTTTCTTT.

This chain links TRBV10-2 with TRBJ1-6; weak D call: TRBD1 (5 bases). The V end lost 9 bases, the J end lost 7 bases, and 13 bases lay between the germline ends. The CDR3 runs 13 residues. Germline assignment: CDR1 WSHSY and CDR2 SAAADI. CDR3: CASGRGENSPLHF. Here the CDR3 DNA reads TGCGCCAGTGGGCGGGGCGAGAATTCACCCCTCCACTTT.

The genes are TRBV7-3 and TRBJ2-7; 10 positions match TRBD1. The germline V gene encodes CDR1 SGHTA and CDR2 FQGTGA. V trimming: 5 bases; J trimming: 6 bases; junction bases outside the gene matches: 7. CDR3 length: 14 residues. This CDR3 reads CASSPGQGFFEQYF. CDR3 nucleotides: TGTGCCAGCAGCCCGGGACAGGGGTTTTTCGAGCAGTACTTC.

The V and J genes are TRBV4-1 and TRBJ1-2; TRBD1 is a possible D gene (6 bases). Trimming cost V 9 bases and J 2 bases, with 19 bases left between them. The CDR3 has 15 amino acids. Germline V lookup: CDR1 MGHRA, CDR2 YSYEKL. The CDR3 reads CASSHGQFSNYGYTF. CDR3 sequence (DNA): TGCGCCAGTTCACACGGACAGTTTTCAAACTATGGCTACACCTTC.

The CDR3 loop is CASRGPGSGTDTQYF. CDR3 nucleotide sequence: TGTGCCAGCAGGGGTCCCGGGAGTGGAACAGATACGCAGTATTTT. The chain combines TRBV6-5 with TRBJ2-3; D might be TRBD2 (6 bases). The V and J ends lost 6 bases and 3 bases respectively, with 16 bases between them. The CDR3 runs 15 residues. Germline CDR1 is MNHEY and CDR2 is SVGAGI.

V usage is TRBV6-6 and J usage is TRBJ2-7; the D gene is possibly TRBD1 (6 bases). The V and J ends lost 10 bases and 6 bases respectively, with 16 bases between them. There are 12 residues in the CDR3. In germline, CDR1 is MNHNY, CDR2 SVGAGI (reference sequence). The CDR3, as DNA: TGTGCCACCAATACAGGGACCGGCGAGCAGTACTTC. Translating gives CATNTGTGEQYF.

The V gene is TRBV30, the J gene TRBJ2-7, with 9 bases matching TRBD1. The CDR3 runs to 15 residues. With 3 bases clipped from V and 5 bases from J, the junction kept 11 bases outside the gene matches. CDR1 GTSNPN and CDR2 SVGIG come from the germline V gene (reference sequence). The CDR3 loop reads CAWRGWDRVCDEQYF. For the CDR3, the DNA is TGTGCCTGGAGGGGATGGGACAGGGTTTGCGACGAGCAGTACTTC.

A single count supports this clone. V and J are TRBV3-1 (or the pseudogene TRBV3-2) and TRBJ2-1; 8 positions match TRBD2. The trim removed 4 bases at V and 0 bases at J, leaving 5 bases unmatched. The germline V gene has CDR1 LGHDT and CDR2 YNNKEL (reference sequence). The CDR3 is 16 amino acids. In DNA form, the CDR3 reads TGTGCCAGCAGCCCTATCGGGAGGGCCTCCTACAATGAGCAGTTCTTC. As protein: CASSPIGRASYNEQFF.